This TCR beta chain derives from a study of OX40 agonist ivuxolimab in advanced cancers. Whole-study context: A history of anti-PD-1, anti-PD-L1 or anti-CTLA-4 therapy was acceptable, and more than 30% had some.

TCRdb's table, derived via immunoSEQ multiplex PCR, lists solely in-frame clones and lacks some. This table has roughly 50,000 clones, about 93% appearing once. CDR3 size: 10 residues. Germline CDR1 is SQVTM and CDR2 is ANQGSEA. Trimming shortened V by 7 bases and J by 4 bases, and 5 bases separated the two germline ends. A remark on this clone: Its antigen is not identified.

Points from the study as a whole: CD4+ T cells averaged fewer expanded clones than CD8+ T cells.

This clonotype was obtained from an adult with an advanced solid tumor such as melanoma, head and neck, liver or kidney cancer. The source was CD4+ or CD8+ T cells sorted from blood, collected in a trial of the OX40 agonist ivuxolimab. The chain couples TRBV29-1 to TRBJ1-3; D is uncertain. The CDR3 sequence: CSAVGNTIYF. The CDR3 region has the DNA TGCAGCGCAGTGGGAAACACCATATATTTT.